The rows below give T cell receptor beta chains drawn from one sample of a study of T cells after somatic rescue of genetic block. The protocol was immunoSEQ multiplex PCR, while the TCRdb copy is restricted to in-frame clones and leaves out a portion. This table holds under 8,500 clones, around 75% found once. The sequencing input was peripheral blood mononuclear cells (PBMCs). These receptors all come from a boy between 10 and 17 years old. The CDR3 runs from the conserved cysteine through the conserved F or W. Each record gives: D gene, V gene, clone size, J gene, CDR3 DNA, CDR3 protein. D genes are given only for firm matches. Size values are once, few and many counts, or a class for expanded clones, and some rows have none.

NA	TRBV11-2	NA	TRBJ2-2	TGTGCCAGCAGCTTAGAAACAGGGCTGACCGGGGAGCTGTTTTTT	CASSLETGLTGELFF
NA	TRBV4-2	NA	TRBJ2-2	TGTGCCAGCAGCCAAGAACGGGCAGCGGATGGGACCGGGGAGCTGTTTTTT	CASSQERAADGTGELFF
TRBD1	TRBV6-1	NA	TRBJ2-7	TGTGCCAGCAGACTCAGGGACAGCCACGAGCAGTACTTC	CASRLRDSHEQYF
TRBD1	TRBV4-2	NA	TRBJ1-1	TGTGCCAGCAGCCAAGACCGGGCAGGGGGCACTGAAGCTTTCTTT	CASSQDRAGGTEAFF
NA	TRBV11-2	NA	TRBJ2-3	TGTGCCAGCAGCTTCACCGGGACCCGGATGGATACGCAGTATTTT	CASSFTGTRMDTQYF
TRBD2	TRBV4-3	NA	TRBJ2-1	TGCGCCAGCAGCCAAGCGGGGGGTTACAATGAGCAGTTCTTC	CASSQAGGYNEQFF
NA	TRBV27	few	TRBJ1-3	TGTGCCAGCAGTTTAAGGGGATCGGGAAACACCATATATTTT	CASSLRGSGNTIYF
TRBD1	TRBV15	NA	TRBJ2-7	TGTGCCACCAGCAGGACAGGGAATGGCTACGAGCAGTACTTC	CATSRTGNGYEQYF
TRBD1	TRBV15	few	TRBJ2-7	TGTGCCACCAGCAGCTATACAGGGGGCTTAGACGAGCAGTACTTC	CATSSYTGGLDEQYF
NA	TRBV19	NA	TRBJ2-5	TGTGCCAGTAGTATAGGTCAGGGGCAAGAGACCCAGTACTTC	CASSIGQGQETQYF
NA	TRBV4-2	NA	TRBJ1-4	TGTGCCAGCAGCCCGGACAGAACTAATGAAAAACTGTTTTTT	CASSPDRTNEKLFF
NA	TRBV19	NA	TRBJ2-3	TGTGCCAGTGCTGGGACTCGCACAGATACGCAGTATTTT	CASAGTRTDTQYF
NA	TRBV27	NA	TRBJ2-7	TGTGCCAGCAGTTTACTCCAGGGAGACGAGCAGTACTTC	CASSLLQGDEQYF
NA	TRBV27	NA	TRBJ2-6	TGTGCCAGCAGTCCCTTCCCGAGCTCTGGGGCCAACGTCCTGACTTTC	CASSPFPSSGANVLTF
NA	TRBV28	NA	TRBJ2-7	TGTGCCAGCAGTTTGGGGAGGGGGTGGAATTACGAGCAGTACTTC	CASSLGRGWNYEQYF
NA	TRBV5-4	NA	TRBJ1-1	TGTGCCAGCAGCGATTACGGGCTTACTGAAGCTTTCTTT	CASSDYGLTEAFF
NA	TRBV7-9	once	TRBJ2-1	TGTGCCAGCAGCCCCCGGCGAGGGAATGAGCAGTTCTTC	CASSPRRGNEQFF
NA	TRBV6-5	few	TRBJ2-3	TGTGCCAGCAGTTACTCACTTAACACAGATACGCAGTATTTT	CASSYSLNTDTQYF
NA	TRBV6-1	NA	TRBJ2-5	TGTGCCAGCAGTGGTGGAAGGAGGGAGACCCAGTACTTC	CASSGGRRETQYF
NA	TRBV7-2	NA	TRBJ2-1	TGTGCCAGCAGCTTAGAATGGCTAGTGTACAATGAGCAGTTCTTC	CASSLEWLVYNEQFF
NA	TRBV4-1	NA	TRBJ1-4	TGCGCCAGCAGCAGAGGGCCGGGTGAAAAACTGTTTTTT	CASSRGPGEKLFF
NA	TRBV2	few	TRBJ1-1	TGTGCCAGCAGGGAGGGCGCAGGTGAAGCTTTCTTT	CASREGAGEAFF
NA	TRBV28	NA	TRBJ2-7	TGTGCCAGCAATGGTCCCCCCTACGAGCAGTACTTC	CASNGPPYEQYF
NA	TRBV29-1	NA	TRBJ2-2	TGCAGCGTTCGAGCAGGGGTCAGCACCGGGGAGCTGTTTTTT	CSVRAGVSTGELFF
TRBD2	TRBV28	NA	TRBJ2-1	TGTGCCAGCAGTCCTCTAGCGGGGACGCTCAATGAGCAGTTCTTC	CASSPLAGTLNEQFF
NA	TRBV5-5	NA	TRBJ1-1	TGTGCCAGCAGCGTTAGCCCGGGACAGAACACTGAAGCTTTCTTT	CASSVSPGQNTEAFF
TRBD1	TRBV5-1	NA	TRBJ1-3	TGCGCCAGCAGCTCGACAGGGGGCTACTCTGGAAACACCATATATTTT	CASSSTGGYSGNTIYF
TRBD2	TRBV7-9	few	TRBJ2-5	TGTGCCAGCAGCTTTCGCTCGCGGGAGGGGGAGACCCAGTACTTC	CASSFRSREGETQYF
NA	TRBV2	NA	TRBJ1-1	TGTGCCAGCAGTGAGAGGGGATGGTACACTGAAGCTTTCTTT	CASSERGWYTEAFF
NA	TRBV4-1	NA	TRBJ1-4	TGCGCCAGCAGCCACCTCCTCCCGAGGGAAAAACTGTTTTTT	CASSHLLPREKLFF
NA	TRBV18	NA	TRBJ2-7	TGTGCCAGCTCACCACGAGAGGAAAGAGGGTATCTGGACGAGCAGTACTTC	CASSPREERGYLDEQYF
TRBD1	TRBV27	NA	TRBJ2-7	TGTGCCAGCAGCCGCGGGACAGGGCGATCCTACGAGCAGTACTTC	CASSRGTGRSYEQYF
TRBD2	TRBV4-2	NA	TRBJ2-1	TGTGCCAGCAGCCAACCTAGCGGAGTGATTTACAATGAGCAGTTCTTC	CASSQPSGVIYNEQFF
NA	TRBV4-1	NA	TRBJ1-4	TGCGCCAGCAGTTGGGGGGAAAAACTGTTTTTT	CASSWGEKLFF
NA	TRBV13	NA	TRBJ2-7	TGTGCCAGCAGAAAACAGGGATACGAGCAGTACTTC	CASRKQGYEQYF
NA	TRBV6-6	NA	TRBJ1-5	TGTGCCAGCATCGGGAGGGGGGGAGCAAATCAGCCCCAGCATTTT	CASIGRGGANQPQHF
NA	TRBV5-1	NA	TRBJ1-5	TGCGCCAGCAGCTTGGAATGGGGCAATCAGCCCCAGCATTTT	CASSLEWGNQPQHF
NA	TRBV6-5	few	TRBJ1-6	TGTGCCAGCAGTTCACATGGGCAGGGGCACCTCCACTTT	CASSSHGQGHLHF
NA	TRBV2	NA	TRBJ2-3	TGTGCCAGCAGTGAAGGTGATTGGGCAGGTTCCGAAGATACGCAGTATTTT	CASSEGDWAGSEDTQYF
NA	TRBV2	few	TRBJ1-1	TGTGCCAGCAGTGAAGAGAGGGCCACTGAAGCTTTCTTT	CASSEERATEAFF
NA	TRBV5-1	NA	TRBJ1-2	TGCGCCAGCGCTACAGGGATGGGGGAAGGCTACACCTTC	CASATGMGEGYTF
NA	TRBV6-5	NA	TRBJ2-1	TGTGCCAGCAGTCGGGGGAATGAGCAGTTCTTC	CASSRGNEQFF
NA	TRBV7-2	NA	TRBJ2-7	TGTGCCAGCAGCACACGGACAGCTTTCTACGAGCAGTACTTC	CASSTRTAFYEQYF
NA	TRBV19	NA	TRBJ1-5	TGTGCCAGTAGTCCGGGACCTTATAGCAATCAGCCCCAGCATTTT	CASSPGPYSNQPQHF
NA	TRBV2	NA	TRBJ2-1	TGTGCCAGCGGCGGTAATGAGCAGTTCTTC	CASGGNEQFF
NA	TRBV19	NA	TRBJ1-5	TGTGCCATCAGTGACAACCGCTTCAATCAGCCCCAGCATTTT	CAISDNRFNQPQHF
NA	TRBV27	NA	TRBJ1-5	TGTGCCAGCAGTTTTTATCAGCCCCAGCATTTT	CASSFYQPQHF
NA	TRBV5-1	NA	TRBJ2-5	TGCGCCAGCAGCTTGGTACCAATCCAAGAGACCCAGTACTTC	CASSLVPIQETQYF
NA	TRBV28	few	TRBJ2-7	TGTGCCAGCAGTTTATCCGGCAGCCCTTACGAGCAGTACTTC	CASSLSGSPYEQYF
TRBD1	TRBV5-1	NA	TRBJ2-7	TGCGCCAGCAGCTTAGTTGAGGGACAGGGAGCCCGGCAGTACTTC	CASSLVEGQGARQYF
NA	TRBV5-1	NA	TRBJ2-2	TGCGCCAGCAGCTTTGGGCCCGCGGGCACCGGGGAGCTGTTTTTT	CASSFGPAGTGELFF
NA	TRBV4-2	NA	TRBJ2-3	TGTGCCAGCCTAGGGGGTTCGACAGATACGCAGTATTTT	CASLGGSTDTQYF
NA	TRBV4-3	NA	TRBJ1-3	TGCGCCAGCAGCGGGGGCACTGGAAACACCATATATTTT	CASSGGTGNTIYF